Following are 2 T cell receptor beta chains from one sample sequenced in a study of patients and donors after allogeneic stem cell transplantation. MiXCR, applied by TCRdb to the RT-PCR reads, yields one record per CDR3 protein. The sample lists over 400,000 distinct CDR3 sequences, 16% occurring once. Sequencing input: blood, either unsorted or a sorted T cell fraction (not recorded which). Source of these receptors: a human donor who was either an allogeneic HSCT recipient or a stem cell or donor lymphocyte infusion donor (not recorded which). It is not recorded whose cells these are; they may come from a transplant donor.

V usage is TRBV5-1 and J usage is TRBJ2-7; 9 bases match TRBD1. Germline CDR1 reads SGHRS; CDR2 reads YFSETQ. V trimming: 5 bases; J trimming: 6 bases; junction bases outside the gene matches: 9. The CDR3 contains 14 residues. Here the CDR3 reads CASREGTGKSEQYF. In nucleotides, the CDR3 is TGCGCCAGCAGGGAGGGGACAGGGAAAAGCGAGCAGTACTTC.

This clonotype was detected a few times. This rearrangement joins TRBV15 to TRBJ2-7; D is uncertain. CDR1 is LNHNV, CDR2 YYDKDF, per germline (reference sequence). The length of the CDR3 is 15 residues. Trimming stripped 4 bases from V and 3 bases from J, with 16 bases between. CDR3 sequence reads: CATSTRRGPNYEQYF. DNA for the CDR3: TGTGCCACCAGCACCCGACGTGGGCCTAACTACGAGCAGTACTTC.